This TCR beta chain was obtained from a study of shared clonotypes between healthy human individuals (dated by TCRdb to the early 2020s). With regard to the full study: Two women and three men aged 18 to 49 years were included in the cohort. For each donor, CD4 naive and CD4 memory were each run on three plates, CD8 naive on two plates, and CD8 memory on one plate. Blood TCR repertoires of about five healthy adults were deeply sequenced to estimate repertoire size and the extent of clonotype sharing between individuals. To increase sequencing depth and limit assay-specific biases, different laboratories used diverse techniques to prepare libraries and sequence TCR repertoires. Per donor, leukapheresis produced somewhere between about 0.8 and 9.5 billion PBMCs. The paper as a whole reports these results and caveats: Rarefaction of sorted-subset datasets indicated incomplete sequencing despite the large sequencing depth. Sampling was restricted to blood, and TCR repertoires in tissue are likely to differ from TCR repertoires in blood. Estimated clonotype richness was generally larger for naive than for memory subsets. Because the study included a small number of donors, the genetic and exposure-history diversity represented was limited. Across several donors, approximately 4.9% of naive CD4, 3.5% of naive CD8, about 2% of memory CD4, and 0.4% of memory CD8 clonotypes were shared. Pairwise subsampling led to the expectation that sequencing depth would affect the degree of clonotype sharing among donors. Clonotypes shared by all four sorted-subset donors showed higher generation probabilities than non-shared clonotypes.

Worth noting for this clone: Its antigen remains unidentified. Within one base of it there is no much larger clone, and no base qualities were kept.

Using the deep immunoSEQ assay, multiplex PCR amplified TCR CDR3 regions from genomic DNA. Genomic DNA extracted from each cell subset was distributed evenly over all wells of several immunoSEQ 96-well plates, and each plate served as one replicate. Each replicate PCR for sorted subsets received 200 ng genomic DNA, equal to about 30,000 T cell genomes. Purified libraries were measured with a Qubit 3.0 fluorometer, size-checked on a Bioanalyzer 2100, and measured again with the KAPA Library Quantification kit. Every immunoSEQ 96-well plate was sequenced on a separate single-read 150-cycle Illumina NextSeq 550 flow cell. The original methods were these. Because the immunoSEQ output included only junctional sequences and no quality scores, the filtering could not be the same as the filtering used for full-length reads. To assign V/J genes and CDR3, sequences were annotated using PyIR, a Python wrapper for IgBLAST v1.9, with IMGT germline references. Reads were removed for weak V/J assignments (E-value above 1e-6), missing CDR3, stop codons, out-of-frame junctions, or ambiguous translated residues. V3J clonotypes were defined as sequences sharing an identical inferred V gene, J gene, and CDR3 amino acid sequence. To compute the percentage overlap between repertoires, the number of shared unique clonotypes was divided by the size of the smaller repertoire. Three approaches were used to assess repertoire richness: RTK rarefaction, the Chao1 estimator, and Recon v2.1 estimates of unobserved clonotypes. OLGA was used to compute generation probabilities for all TCRbeta clonotypes that the gDNA method yielded from a handful of donors. Entries here come from immuneACCESS through TCRdb and include only in-frame sequences with V and J called. Some clones fail to appear in such tables; in the studies checked, an unresolved V gene covers under half of the shortfall, and the cause of the remainder is unknown. D and trimming come from the DNA, and the V and J calls and clone size come from that table. Present in this sample are millions of clones, about 92% of which were seen just once. The ten largest clones add up to over 0.12% of the sample.

In the germline V gene (reference sequence), CDR1 corresponds to SGHNT and CDR2 to YYREEE. Spanning cysteine to phenylalanine, the CDR3 consists of 16 amino acids. The DNA shown is the 48-base CDR3, in frame from base 1. V is clipped by 4 bases and J by 0 bases, and the sequence between their germline boundaries is 11 bases long. The donors were healthy, HIV-negative adults with no recently reported acute infections or vaccinations. All donors were Caucasian adults living in Nashville, Tennessee, USA. Magnetic negative selection was used to enrich CD4+ T cells, after which naive cells were positively selected on CD45RA and the negative fraction became the memory subset. After blood collection by leukapheresis, PBMCs were isolated using Ficoll-Histopaque density gradient centrifugation and then cryopreserved in the vapor phase of liquid nitrogen. Purity and quantity of every magnetically sorted T cell population were checked by analytical flow cytometry. Genomic DNA was isolated from each sorted fraction and quantified by UV absorbance on a Nanodrop 2000c.

The sequenced sample was naive CD4+ T cells sorted from blood. The cell subset or site tag for this specimen amounts to: CD45RA+ positively selected. The sequence joins TRBV5-4 to TRBJ1-6, with no D gene named confidently. The clonotype comes from a man younger than 35 in good health. The CDR3 protein: CASSPDTSSYNSPLHF. Here is the DNA: TGTGCCAGCAGCCCCGACACGAGCTCCTATAATTCACCCCTCCACTTT.